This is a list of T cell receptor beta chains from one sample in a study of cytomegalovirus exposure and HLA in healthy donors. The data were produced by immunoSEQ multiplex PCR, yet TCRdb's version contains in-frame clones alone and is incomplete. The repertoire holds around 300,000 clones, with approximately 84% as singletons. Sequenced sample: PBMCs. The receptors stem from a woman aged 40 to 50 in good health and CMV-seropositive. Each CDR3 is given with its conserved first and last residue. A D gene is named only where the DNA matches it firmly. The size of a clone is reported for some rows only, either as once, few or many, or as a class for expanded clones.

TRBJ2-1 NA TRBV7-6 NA TGTGCCAGCAGCTTTCGCATTGGGTATAGCGACAATGAGCAGTTCTTC CASSFRIGYSDNEQFF
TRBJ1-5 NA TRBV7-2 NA TGTGCCAGCAGCCCGAGGAGTAGCAATCAGCCCCAGCATTTT CASSPRSSNQPQHF
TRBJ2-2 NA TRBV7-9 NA TGTGCCAGCAGCTTTGGTCGCGGGGCTCGCACCGGGGAGCTGTTTTTT CASSFGRGARTGELFF
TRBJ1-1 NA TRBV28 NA TGTGCCAGCAGTTCCTCCTCGACTCCGCGGAACACTGAAGCTTTCTTT CASSSSSTPRNTEAFF
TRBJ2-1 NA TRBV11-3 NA TGTGCCAGCACTTCCTTACGGGAATGGAATGAGCAGTTCTTC CASTSLREWNEQFF
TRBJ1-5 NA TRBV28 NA TGTGCCAGCAGTTCCCTATCCACAGTAAGCAATCAGCCCCAGCATTTT CASSSLSTVSNQPQHF
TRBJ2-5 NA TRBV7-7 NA TGTGCTAGCAGCTTAGGAGGGCTCGGGACCCAGTACTTC CASSLGGLGTQYF
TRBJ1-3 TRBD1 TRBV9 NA TGTGCCAGCAGCGTAGAATTATCAGGACAGGTGTCCTCAAACACCATATATTTT CASSVELSGQVSSNTIYF
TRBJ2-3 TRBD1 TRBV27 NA TGTGCCAGCAGTTTAATCCGGGACAGGGGTCTCAGCACAGATACGCAGTATTTT CASSLIRDRGLSTDTQYF
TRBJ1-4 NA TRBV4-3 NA TGCGCCAGCAGCCAGAAACAGTTCGGCAATGAAAAACTGTTTTTT CASSQKQFGNEKLFF
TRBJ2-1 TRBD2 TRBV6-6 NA TGTGCCAGCAGTCCCGGGGGGAGGGGCCCCTACAATGAGCAGTTCTTC CASSPGGRGPYNEQFF
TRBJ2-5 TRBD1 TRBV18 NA TGTGCCAGCTCACCGGGACAGGCTCAAGAGACCCAGTACTTC CASSPGQAQETQYF
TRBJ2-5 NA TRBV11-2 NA TGTGCCAGCAGCTTAGAACCCTTGGGGAGGGGGGAAGGGACCCAGTACTTC CASSLEPLGRGEGTQYF
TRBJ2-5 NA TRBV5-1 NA TGCGCCAGCAGCTTAGGCAGGGTCACCCAAGAGACCCAGTACTTC CASSLGRVTQETQYF
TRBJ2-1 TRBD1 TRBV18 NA TGTGCCAGCTCACCTGGGACAGGGATGCGTGAGCAGTTCTTC CASSPGTGMREQFF
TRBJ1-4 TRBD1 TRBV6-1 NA TGTGCCAGCAGAACCGGGACAGAGAATGAAAAACTGTTTTTT CASRTGTENEKLFF
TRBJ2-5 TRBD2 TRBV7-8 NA TGTGCCAGCAGCACCGGGACTAGCGGGAGGGCCGAAAAGACCCAGTACTTC CASSTGTSGRAEKTQYF
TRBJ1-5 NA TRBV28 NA TGTGCCAGCACCGTTATCTCCCAAGGAGGCAATCAGCCCCAGCATTTT CASTVISQGGNQPQHF
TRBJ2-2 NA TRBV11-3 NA TGTGCCAGCAGCTCATCCAGGGACACCGGGGAGCTGTTTTTT CASSSSRDTGELFF
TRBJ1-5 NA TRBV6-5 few TGTGCCAGCAGTTACCTTGGAGGCAATCAGCCCCAGCATTTT CASSYLGGNQPQHF
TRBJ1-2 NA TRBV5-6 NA TGTGCCAGCAGCAGGACCGGGATCAACCTCTATGGCTACACCTTC CASSRTGINLYGYTF
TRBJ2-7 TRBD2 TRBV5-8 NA TGTGCCAGCAGCCCTGGACTAGCGGGAGGGCGTTACGAGCAGTACTTC CASSPGLAGGRYEQYF
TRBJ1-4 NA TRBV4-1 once TGCGCCAGCAGCCCGGGGGGGCGACAGTTTAATGAAAAACTGTTTTTT CASSPGGRQFNEKLFF
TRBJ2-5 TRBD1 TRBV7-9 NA TGTGCCAGCAGCTTAGTTGGGACAGGGGCAAAAGAGACCCAGTACTTC CASSLVGTGAKETQYF
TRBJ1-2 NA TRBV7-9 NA TGTGCCAGCAGCTTAGACAGTCCCTATGGCTACACCTTC CASSLDSPYGYTF
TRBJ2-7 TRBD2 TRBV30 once TGTGCCTGGAGTGTGGGCGGGAGTTCCTACGAGCAGTACTTC CAWSVGGSSYEQYF
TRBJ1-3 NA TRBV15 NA TGTGCCACCAGCAGAGATCGTGGGACTAGCTCTGGAAACACCATATATTTT CATSRDRGTSSGNTIYF
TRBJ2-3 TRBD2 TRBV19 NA TGTGCCAGTAGTGGGACTAGCGGGAACAGAGATACGCAGTATTTT CASSGTSGNRDTQYF
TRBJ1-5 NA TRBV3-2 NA TGTGCCAGCAGCCCGGGGTGGAAATTT CASSPGWKF
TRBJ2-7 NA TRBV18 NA TGTGCCAGCTCCCCAAGCCAGGGCAACGAGCAGTACTTC CASSPSQGNEQYF
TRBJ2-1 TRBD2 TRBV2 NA TGTGCCAGCAGTGAACTAAGCGGGAGGGGGAACAATGAGCAGTTCTTC CASSELSGRGNNEQFF